The 18 T cell receptor beta chains reported below all come from one sample, sequenced in a study of blood T cells in healthy people across ages. Alongside a J-beta primer mix, a sample-barcoded 5' primer served in a second PCR lasting about 7 to 11 cycles. Via MiXCR, TCRdb re-called the 5' RACE reads, giving one row per CDR3 protein. The sample shows 600,000 to 850,000 distinct CDR3 sequences, roughly 43% of them seen only once. Source material: blood. The receptors here all came from a woman in her sixties or seventies in good health.

The chain has TRBV24-1 and TRBJ2-3; TRBD1 matches 12 bases. The CDR3 covers 15 residues. Germline CDR1 KGHDR, CDR2 SFDVKD. The J segment lost 6 bases and the V segment lost 4 bases, leaving 4 bases of the junction unmatched. CDR3 sequence (DNA): TGTGCCACCAGTGAGACCGGGACAGGGGGCGATACGCAGTATTTT. Translated: CATSETGTGGDTQYF.

On this clonotype itself: This may arise from a read error, as a much more abundant clone is one base away. The chain employs TRBV4-3 and TRBJ2-1; D call uncertain. The J call may not be correct, given that the DNA end is closer to TRBJ2-7. CDR1 and CDR2 (germline): LGHNA, YSLEER. This CDR3 contains 17 residues. CDR3 nucleotide sequence: TGCGCCAGCAGCCACGAGGTGGACCAATTCGCCTACAATGAGCAGTACTTC. Translated: CASSHEVDQFAYNEQYF.

This sequence joins TRBV28 and TRBJ2-5, with 7 bases that match TRBD1. CDR1 is MDHEN, CDR2 SYDVKM, per germline. J lost 1 base, V lost 1 base, and 3 bases had no gene match. The CDR3 consists of 15 residues. For the CDR3, the DNA is TGTGCCAGCAGTTTATCGGGACAGACCCAAGAGACCCAGTACTTC. Its translation: CASSLSGQTQETQYF.

This clonotype turned up a few times. The chain recombines TRBV21-1 with TRBJ2-5; the table assigns TRBD1, which was not confirmed against the DNA. TRBV21-1 is a pseudogene segment. CDR3 size: 15 residues. The CDR3 nucleotides are TGTGCCAGCAGCAAAGTTTTCACAGGGTTTTGGCCCCAGTACTTC. Translating it yields CASSKVFTGFWPQYF.

The CDR3 DNA follows: TGTGCCAGCAGCCAAAACCGGGACCGTACGCAGTATTTT. Its protein is CASSQNRDRTQYF. The chain recombines TRBV3-1 with TRBJ2-3; either TRBD1 or TRBD2 may supply D (5 bases each). Trimming removed 2 bases at V and 8 bases at J, with 11 bases between. CDR3 length: 13 amino acids. Germline V lookup: CDR1 LGHDT, CDR2 YNNKEL (reference sequence).

V usage is TRBV28 and J usage is TRBJ2-4; TRBD1 might be the D (7 bases). Per the germline V gene, CDR1 is MDHEN and CDR2 is SYDVKM. Trimming cost V 7 bases and J 13 bases, with 26 bases left between them. CDR3 length: 15 amino acids. CDR3 bases: TGTGCCAGCACCCACGGCGGGGACAGATCGGGTGAGCAGTACTTC. This encodes CASTHGGDRSGEQYF.

The CDR3, as DNA: TGTGCCAGCAGCTTAGTAGTTGGGACTAGCGGCTCCTACAATGAGCAGTACTTC. It encodes CASSLVVGTSGSYNEQYF. This chain links TRBV7-9 with TRBJ2-1, with 11 positions matching TRBD2. The last part of the DNA fits TRBJ2-7 better; the J call may be wrong. Germline CDR1 and CDR2: SEHNR and FQNEAQ (reference sequence). The CDR3 extends over 18 amino acids.

Comments on this clonotype: One junction end disagrees with the germline gene, perhaps due to a read error. V usage is TRBV7-3 and J usage is TRBJ2-7, with 10 bases fitting TRBD1. CDR3 length: 15 amino acids. Germline loops: CDR1 SGHTA, CDR2 FQGTGA. CDR3 sequence (DNA): TGTGCCGGCAGCCCGGGGGGGACAGGGGCGAACGAGCAGTACTTC. Protein: CAGSPGGTGANEQYF.

This chain links TRBV5-8 with TRBJ2-3; TRBD1 is a possible D gene (6 bases). Trimming took 0 bases from V and 4 from J, leaving 15 bases between them. Germline V lookup: CDR1 SGHTS, CDR2 YDEGEE. This CDR3 spans 16 amino acids. CDR3 coding DNA: TGTGCCAGCAGCTTGGGTCTTACAGGGTTGGCAGATACGCAGTATTTT. As protein: CASSLGLTGLADTQYF.

In DNA, the CDR3 is TGTGCCAGCAGCCAATTAGGGGACTATGGCTACACCTTC. Amino acid sequence: CASSQLGDYGYTF. V and J are TRBV3-1 and TRBJ1-2; a possible D gene is TRBD1 (5 bases). The CDR3 is made up of 13 amino acids. Trimming cost V 2 bases and J 3 bases, with 7 bases left between them. CDR1 and CDR2 (germline): LGHDT, YNNKEL (reference sequence).

CDR3 coding DNA: TGTGCCAGCAATAAAGCGGGAGCCCTCCCGTTCTTC. This gives the protein CASNKAGALPFF. This rearrangement joins TRBV6-2 or TRBV6-3 to TRBJ2-1; 8 bases fit TRBD2. CDR1 is MNHEY, CDR2 SVGEGT, per germline. The CDR3 runs 12 residues. The J segment lost 15 bases and the V segment lost 7 bases, leaving 11 bases of the junction unmatched.

This sequence joins TRBV6-5 and TRBJ2-1; D remains ambiguous. Trimming removed 7 bases from V and 5 bases from J, with 18 bases in between. CDR1 and CDR2 (germline): MNHEY, SVGAGI. The CDR3 covers 15 residues. CDR3: CASTKARGSHNEQFF. DNA of the CDR3: TGTGCCAGCACTAAAGCTAGAGGCTCTCACAATGAGCAGTTCTTC.

This clonotype has at least ten counts. The chain couples TRBV12-3 or TRBV12-4 to TRBJ2-4; TRBD2 might be the D (5 bases). V was trimmed by 4 bases and J by 2 bases, leaving 9 bases between them. The CDR3 consists of 14 residues. CDR3 nucleotides: TGTGCCAGCAGTTCTACGGGAACCAAAAACATTCAGTACTTC. It specifies CASSSTGTKNIQYF.

This clonotype was seen at least ten times. The chain links TRBV10-3 to TRBJ2-3; D is possibly TRBD1 or TRBD2 (5 bases each). The CDR3 loop spans 14 amino acids. Trimming took 2 bases from V and 1 from J, leaving 7 bases between them. Per germline, CDR1 ENHRY and CDR2 SYGVKD. CDR3 sequence: CAISEGGGTDTQYF. The DNA of the CDR3 is TGTGCCATCAGTGAGGGGGGAGGCACAGATACGCAGTATTTT.

This clonotype occurred many times. The chain has TRBV6-6 and TRBJ1-1, with D possibly being TRBD1 (6 bases). V was shortened by 6 bases and J by 1 base, with 6 bases between the two germline ends. Germline CDR1 is MNHNY and CDR2 is SVGAGI (reference sequence). The CDR3 has 12 residues. The CDR3 here is CASRQGNTEAFF. In DNA, the CDR3 is TGTGCCAGCAGACAGGGGAACACTGAAGCTTTCTTT.

This chain connects TRBV21-1 to TRBJ2-3; the table's D call TRBD2 went unverified against the DNA. TRBV21-1 is flagged as a pseudogene. CDR3 length: 18 amino acids. CDR3 sequence reads: CASLPPAGGPRLSDTQYF. CDR3 nucleotide sequence: TGTGCGAGCCTTCCCCCCGCGGGAGGGCCTCGTTTGTCGGATACGCAGTATTTT.

V usage is TRBV7-3 and J usage is TRBJ2-3, with 8 bases identical to TRBD1. The junction had 5 bases not matched to a gene; V was cut back by 5 bases and J by 10 bases. This CDR3 has 12 amino acids. The germline V gene has CDR1 SGHTA and CDR2 FQGTGA. The CDR3 nucleotides are TGTGCCAGCAGCCCCCCGGGACAGGCGCAGTATTTT. Protein product: CASSPPGQAQYF.

The gene calls are TRBV4-3 and TRBJ2-3; unclear D gene. The V and J ends lost 1 base and 6 bases respectively, with 17 bases between them. Germline values: CDR1 LGHNA, CDR2 YSLEER. This CDR3 has 16 residues. DNA of the CDR3: TGCGCCAGCAGCCAAGGATTCTCCGATCTCCCCGATACGCAGTATTTT. Translating it yields CASSQGFSDLPDTQYF.